The sequence of this TCR beta chain was determined in a study of cytomegalovirus exposure and HLA in healthy donors. Only a few counts were recorded for this clone. Its antigen remains unknown. Study results and caveats: Reports indicated that the classifier achieved high specificity and sensitivity in diagnosing cytomegalovirus status.

The CDR3 is 14 residues long. Unmatched junction bases numbered 4, after V lost 7 bases and J lost 3 bases. Germline V gene sequence: CDR1 LNHDA, CDR2 SQIVND (reference sequence). Vbeta (60) and Jbeta (13) primers were used in the PCR. This table comes from immunoSEQ multiplex PCR, and its TCRdb copy is limited to in-frame clones, with some not included. The data show some 100,000 clones, with 60% to 85% seen just once and 9.5% to 15% held by the top ten. Material for sequencing was PBMCs. This sequence originates from a middle-aged woman in good health and CMV-seropositive. The chain employs TRBV19 and TRBJ1-4; 8 bases agree with TRBD1. CDR3: CASTQQGANEKLFF. The CDR3 DNA reads as TGTGCCAGTACCCAACAGGGGGCTAATGAAAAACTGTTTTTT.